This T cell receptor (beta chain) is drawn from a study of HIV-infected children after antiretroviral therapy interruption. In the study overall: Children were on planned treatment interruption or continuous treatment. Interruption group median age 9.5 years; continuous group around 8 years.

Study results and limitations: Naive CD4+ Gini coefficient rose by interruption end, suggesting clonal expansion.

A 3' RACE protocol on RNA, with unique molecular identifiers, produced the TCR library. MiXCR, run by TCRdb on the 3' RACE reads, gives a single entry per CDR3 protein. The table records more than 85,000 distinct CDR3 sequences, 5.5% to 8.5% of them present only once. The treatment: PENTA 11 planned treatment interruption arm or continuous ART arm. Trimming removed 5 bases from V and 7 bases from J, with 17 bases in between. The CDR3 spans 14 residues. CDR1 and CDR2 (germline): SGHAT, FQNNGV. This clonotype was picked up many times. Its antigen is still unknown. This sequence joins TRBV11-2 and TRBJ2-5; tentative D call: TRBD1 (5 bases). The sequences come from CD45RA+ CD4+ T cells from PBMCs, pooled from several time points, collected from a donor given antiretroviral therapy, either interrupted or continuous. Specified subset: naive CD4+ CD45RA+ CD45RO- T cells. This clonotype originated in a pool of human donors with HIV. The CDR3 here is CASSTGQHQGTQYF. Written as DNA, the CDR3 is TGTGCCAGCAGCACGGGTCAACATCAGGGGACCCAGTACTTC. The full variable domain, in which reference TRBV11-2 and TRBJ2-5 provide the parts outside the CDR3, is EAGVAQSPRYKIIEKRQSVAFWCNPISGHATLYWYQQILGQGPKLLIQFQNNGVVDDSQLPKDRFSAERLKGVDSTLKIQPAKLEDSAVYLCASSTGQHQGTQYFGPGTRLLVL.